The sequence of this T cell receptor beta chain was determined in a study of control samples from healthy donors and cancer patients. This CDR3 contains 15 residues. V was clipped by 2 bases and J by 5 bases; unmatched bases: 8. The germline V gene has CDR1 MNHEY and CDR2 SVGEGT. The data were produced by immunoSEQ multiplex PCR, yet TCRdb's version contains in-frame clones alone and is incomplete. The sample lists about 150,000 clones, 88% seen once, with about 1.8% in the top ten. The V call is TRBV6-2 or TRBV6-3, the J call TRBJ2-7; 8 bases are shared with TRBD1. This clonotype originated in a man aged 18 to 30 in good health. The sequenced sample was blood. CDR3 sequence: CASSYGQGPVHEQYF. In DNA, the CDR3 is TGTGCCAGCAGTTACGGACAGGGCCCTGTCCACGAGCAGTACTTC.